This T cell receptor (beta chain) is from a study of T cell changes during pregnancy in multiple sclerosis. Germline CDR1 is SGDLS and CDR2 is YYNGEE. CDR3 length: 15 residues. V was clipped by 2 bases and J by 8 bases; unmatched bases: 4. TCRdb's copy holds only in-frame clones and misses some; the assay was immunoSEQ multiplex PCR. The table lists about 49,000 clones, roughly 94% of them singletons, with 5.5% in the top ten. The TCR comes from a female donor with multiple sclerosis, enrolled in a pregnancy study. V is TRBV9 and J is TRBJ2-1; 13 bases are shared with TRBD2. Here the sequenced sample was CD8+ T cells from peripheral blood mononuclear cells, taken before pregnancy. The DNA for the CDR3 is TGTGCCAGCAGCGTTTGGACTAGCGGGAGCGATGAGCAGTTCTTC. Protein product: CASSVWTSGSDEQFF. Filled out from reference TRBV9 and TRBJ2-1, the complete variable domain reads DSGVTQTPKHLITATGQRVTLRCSPRSGDLSVYWYQQSLDQGLQFLIQYYNGEERAKGNILERFSAQQFPDLHSELNLSSLELGDSALYFCASSVWTSGSDEQFFGPGTRLTVL.